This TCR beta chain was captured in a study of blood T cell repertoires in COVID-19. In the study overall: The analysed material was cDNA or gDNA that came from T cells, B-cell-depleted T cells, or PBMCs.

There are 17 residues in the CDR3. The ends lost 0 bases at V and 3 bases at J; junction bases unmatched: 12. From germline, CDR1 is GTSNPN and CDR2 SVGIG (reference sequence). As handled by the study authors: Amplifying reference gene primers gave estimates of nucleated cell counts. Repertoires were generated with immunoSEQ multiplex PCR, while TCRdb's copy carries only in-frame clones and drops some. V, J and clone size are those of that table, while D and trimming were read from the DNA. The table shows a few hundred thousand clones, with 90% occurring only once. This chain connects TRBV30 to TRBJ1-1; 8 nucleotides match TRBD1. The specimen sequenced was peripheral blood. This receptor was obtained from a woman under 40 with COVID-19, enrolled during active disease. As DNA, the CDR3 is TGTGCCTGGAGTGTTAAGCAGGGGGCAAAATCGGACACTGAAGCTTTCTTT. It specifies CAWSVKQGAKSDTEAFF.